This T cell receptor (beta chain) was captured by sequencing in a study of cytomegalovirus exposure and HLA in healthy donors. Notes on the study in general: According to a subsequent analysis, TCR clusters from the first cohort were inclined to appear together in the roughly 120 validation repertoires. The authors confirmed in vitro that a few CMV-associated chains were specific for CMV antigens.

Using immunoSEQ multiplex PCR, the repertoire was profiled, and TCRdb retains in-frame clones only, with some absent. Seen here are approximately 150,000 clones, less than 90% observed once, and the top ten hold around 3.2%. Germline-derived CDR1 and CDR2 are MNHEY and SMNVEV (reference sequence). This CDR3 spans 16 amino acids. The ends lost 5 bases at V and 1 base at J; junction bases unmatched: 4. This clone has only a few counts. Its antigen is not identified. The rearrangement links TRBV27 to TRBJ2-2; 10 bases line up with TRBD2. The sequenced sample consisted of PBMCs. This TCR derives from a woman aged 18-30 years in good health and CMV-seropositive. The DNA for the CDR3 is TGTGCCAGCAGTCCTGGACTAGCGGTGAACACCGGGGAGCTGTTTTTT. Amino acids: CASSPGLAVNTGELFF.